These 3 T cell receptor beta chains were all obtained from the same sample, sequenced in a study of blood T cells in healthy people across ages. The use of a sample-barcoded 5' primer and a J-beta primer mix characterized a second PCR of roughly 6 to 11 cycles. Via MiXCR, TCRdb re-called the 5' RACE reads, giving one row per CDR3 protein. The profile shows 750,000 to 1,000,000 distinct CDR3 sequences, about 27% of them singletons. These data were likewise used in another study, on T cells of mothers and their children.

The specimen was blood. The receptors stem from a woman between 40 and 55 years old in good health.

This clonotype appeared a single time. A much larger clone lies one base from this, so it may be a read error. The CDR3 here is CASSFRGTDSNYDYTF. The CDR3 DNA follows: TGTGCCAGCAGTTTTCGAGGGACGGATTCAAACTATGACTACACCTTC. The chain combines TRBV12-3 or TRBV12-4 with TRBJ1-2, with D possibly being TRBD1 (5 bases). CDR3 length: 16 residues.

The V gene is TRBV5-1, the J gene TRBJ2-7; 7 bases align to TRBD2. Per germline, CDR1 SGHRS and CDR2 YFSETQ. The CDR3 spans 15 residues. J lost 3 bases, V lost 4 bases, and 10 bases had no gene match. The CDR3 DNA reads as TGCGCCAGCAGCCTGCGACAAAGCGGGGACTACGAGCAGTACTTC. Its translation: CASSLRQSGDYEQYF.

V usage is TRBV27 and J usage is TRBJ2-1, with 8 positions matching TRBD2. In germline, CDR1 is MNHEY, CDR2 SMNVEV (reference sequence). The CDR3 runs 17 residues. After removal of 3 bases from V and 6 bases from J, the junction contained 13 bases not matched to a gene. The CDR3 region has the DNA TGTGCCAGCAGTTTCCCCGGGGCCAGCGGGGGAATCAATGAGCAGTTCTTC. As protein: CASSFPGASGGINEQFF.